This T cell receptor beta chain was recovered during a study of CD8+ T cells in alopecia areata. V lost 2 bases, J lost 10 bases, and 12 bases stayed unmatched. This CDR3 has 15 residues. CDR1 and CDR2 from the germline V gene are GTSNPN and SVGIG (reference sequence). cDNA reverse transcribed from extracted RNA served as the sequencing template. TCRdb's copy holds only in-frame clones and misses some; the assay was immunoSEQ multiplex PCR. The sample has 200,000 to 250,000 clones, less than 75% seen once; the top ten hold around 1.6%. Treatment denoted: oral pan-JAK inhibitor, 5-10 mg twice daily. The sequencing here drew on CD4+ T cells sorted from blood, taken at week 4, from a patient treated with tofacitinib. The chain uses TRBV30 and TRBJ2-1; 9 bases match TRBD2. This TCR came from a human donor with alopecia areata. The CDR3 nucleotides are TGTGCCTGGAGTTCTCTAGCGGGGTTCACCAAGGAGCAGTTCTTC. It is translated as CAWSSLAGFTKEQFF. The full variable domain, in which reference TRBV30 and TRBJ2-1 provide the parts outside the CDR3, is SQTIHQWPATLVQPVGSPLSLECTVEGTSNPNLYWYRQAAGRGLQLLFYSVGIGQISSEVPQNLSASRPQDRQFILSSKKLLLSDSGFYLCAWSSLAGFTKEQFFGPGTRLTVL.